The T cell receptor (beta chain) under discussion was sequenced for a study of shared clonotypes between healthy human individuals. Study as a whole: Researchers assigned three CD4 naive, three CD4 memory, two CD8 naive and one CD8 memory plate to each donor. Study-level results: Naive CD4 clonotypes were shared across several donors at 4.5% to 6%.

With 5 bases clipped from V and 6 bases from J, the junction kept 8 bases outside the gene matches. CDR3 length equals 15 residues. CDR1 is SGHRS and CDR2 is YFSETQ in the germline V gene. Produced via immunoSEQ multiplex PCR; TCRdb's table is partial and in-frame only. In the table there are under 1,100,000 clones, approximately 68% of which are singletons. There were no recent acute infections or vaccinations among the donors, who were healthy HIV-negative adults. A note on this clone: The antigen remains undetermined. In the same sample, other DNA sequences code for this CDR3.

The chain employs TRBV5-1 and TRBJ2-1, with TRBD1 matching over 10 bases. The sample was memory CD4+ T cells sorted from blood. Subset denoted: CD45RA-negative fraction. This TCR was recovered from a young man in good health. The CDR3 DNA follows: TGCGCCAGCAGTGGAGGGACAGGGGTTGGCAATGAGCAGTTCTTC. Protein product: CASSGGTGVGNEQFF. The full variable domain, with the rest looked up from reference TRBV5-1 and TRBJ2-1, is KAGVTQTPRYLIKTRGQQVTLSCSPISGHRSVSWYQQTPGQGLQFLFEYFSETQRNKGNFPGRFSGRQFSNSRSEMNVSTLELGDSALYLCASSGGTGVGNEQFFGPGTRLTVL.